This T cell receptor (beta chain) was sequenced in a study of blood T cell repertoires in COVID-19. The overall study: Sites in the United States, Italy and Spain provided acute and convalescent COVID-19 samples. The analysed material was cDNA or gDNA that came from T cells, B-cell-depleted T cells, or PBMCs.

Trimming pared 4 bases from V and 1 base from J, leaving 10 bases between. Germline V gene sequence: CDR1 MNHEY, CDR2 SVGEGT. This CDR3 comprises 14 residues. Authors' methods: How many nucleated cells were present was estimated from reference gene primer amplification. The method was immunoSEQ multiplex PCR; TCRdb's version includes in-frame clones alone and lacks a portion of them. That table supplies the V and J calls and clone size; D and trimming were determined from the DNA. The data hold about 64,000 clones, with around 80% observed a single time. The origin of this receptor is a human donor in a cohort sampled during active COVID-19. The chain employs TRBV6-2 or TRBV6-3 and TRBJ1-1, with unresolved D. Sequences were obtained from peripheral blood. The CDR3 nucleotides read TGTGCCAGCAGTTTCCTGGGCTCGAACACTGAAGCTTTCTTT. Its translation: CASSFLGSNTEAFF.